This is a list of T cell receptor beta chains from one sample in a study of OX40 agonist ivuxolimab in advanced cancers. TCRdb's copy holds only in-frame clones and misses some; the assay was immunoSEQ multiplex PCR. The sample has about 89,000 clones; just over 90% are singletons. The sequencing used CD4+ or CD8+ T cells sorted from blood, collected in a trial of the OX40 agonist ivuxolimab. The source is an adult with an advanced solid tumor such as melanoma, head and neck, liver or kidney cancer. The CDR3 runs from the conserved cysteine through the conserved F or W. D genes are given only for firm matches. Not every row has a clone size; where given, it reads once, few, many or a size class.

DNA | CDR3 | J | size | V | D
TGTGCCAGCAGCGAAAGGGAAAAGCGCAATGAAAAACTGTTTTTT | CASSEREKRNEKLFF | TRBJ1-4 | NA | TRBV9 | NA
TGTGCCAGCAGTGAAAGTGTGGGGCTCAAAATCTACGAGCAGTACTTC | CASSESVGLKIYEQYF | TRBJ2-7 | NA | TRBV2 | NA
TGTGCCAGCAGCTTAGAGGGTAACACTGAAGCTTTCTTT | CASSLEGNTEAFF | TRBJ1-1 | NA | TRBV7-2 | NA
TGTGCCTGGAGTGTACAGTATAATTCACCCCTCCACTTT | CAWSVQYNSPLHF | TRBJ1-6 | few | TRBV30 | NA
TGTGCCAGCGCTAGTTACTACGAGCAGTACTTC | CASASYYEQYF | TRBJ2-7 | NA | TRBV28 | NA
TGTGCCATCAGGGGGACAGGGAATGGAGAGACCCAGTACTTC | CAIRGTGNGETQYF | TRBJ2-5 | NA | TRBV10-3 | TRBD1
TGCGCCAGCAGCCTGAACAGGGGAGTAGAGGGCTACACCTTC | CASSLNRGVEGYTF | TRBJ1-2 | NA | TRBV5-1 | TRBD1
TGTGCCAGCAGGGGGCCGGACTCCCTGCAGCAGTACTTC | CASRGPDSLQQYF | TRBJ2-7 | NA | TRBV6-5 | NA
TGTGCCAGCAGCTTGGGAGGGGCAGCTGAGTTCTTC | CASSLGGAAEFF | TRBJ2-1 | NA | TRBV5-4 | NA
TGTGCCAGCAGCTTACAGGCCTATGGCTACACCTTC | CASSLQAYGYTF | TRBJ1-2 | few | TRBV7-2 | NA
TGTGCCAGCAGTACTTTAGGACTAGCGGGGGGAATGAACACCGGGGAGCTGTTTTTT | CASSTLGLAGGMNTGELFF | TRBJ2-2 | NA | TRBV28 | TRBD2
TGTGCCAGCAGCTTAACGACTAAAGTGGAGCAGTACTTC | CASSLTTKVEQYF | TRBJ2-7 | NA | TRBV7-8 | NA
TGTGCCAGCAGCTCCCTGGGGGGCGCGGGTACTGAAGCTTTCTTT | CASSSLGGAGTEAFF | TRBJ1-1 | NA | TRBV5-6 | NA
TGTGCCAGCAGTCCAATCGACCTCTACGAGCAGTACTTC | CASSPIDLYEQYF | TRBJ2-7 | NA | TRBV7-9 | NA
TGTGCCAGCAGTACCCGGGGGGAGAGCTCCTACGAGCAGTACTTC | CASSTRGESSYEQYF | TRBJ2-7 | NA | TRBV6-6 | TRBD2
TGTGCCAGCAGTGAAGGGCAGGGCCGGGGCTACACCTTC | CASSEGQGRGYTF | TRBJ1-2 | NA | TRBV2 | NA
TGTGCCAGCAGCTTTCCTAGCGGGGGAGAGACCCAGTACTTC | CASSFPSGGETQYF | TRBJ2-5 | NA | TRBV7-6 | TRBD2
TGCAGCGTTGAAGATCCCCCCTTGGCTTTCTTT | CSVEDPPLAFF | TRBJ1-1 | NA | TRBV29-1 | NA
TGTGCCAGCAGCTTAGTCCGTGGTCTGCTCCAAGAGACCCAGTACTTC | CASSLVRGLLQETQYF | TRBJ2-5 | NA | TRBV7-9 | NA
TGTGCCAGCAGTTTACCGACAGGGGTGGGAGATACGCAGTATTTT | CASSLPTGVGDTQYF | TRBJ2-3 | few | TRBV28 | TRBD1
TGTGCCAGCAGCGCCCAGGGGAAAAAGTTCAGTCCCTATGGCTACACCTTC | CASSAQGKKFSPYGYTF | TRBJ1-2 | NA | TRBV9 | NA
TGCGCCAGCAGCTTGGGGACAGAGCTTCTAAACTATGGCTACACCTTC | CASSLGTELLNYGYTF | TRBJ1-2 | NA | TRBV5-1 | NA
TGTGCCAGCAGCCGGGACAGGATTAATTCACCCCTCCACTTT | CASSRDRINSPLHF | TRBJ1-6 | NA | TRBV27 | TRBD1
TGTGCCACCCGCGGACAGGGGCACTCCTACGAGCAGTACTTC | CATRGQGHSYEQYF | TRBJ2-7 | once | TRBV6-1 | TRBD1
TGCGCCAGCAGCTCATCTCTCCTCCCGGGGGAGCAGTACTTC | CASSSSLLPGEQYF | TRBJ2-7 | NA | TRBV5-1 | NA
TGCAGCGTTGATACTGGAACAGATACGCAGTATTTT | CSVDTGTDTQYF | TRBJ2-3 | NA | TRBV29-1 | NA
TGTGCCTGGCGCCAGGGCGGGGGCGGCTATGGCTACACCTTC | CAWRQGGGGYGYTF | TRBJ1-2 | NA | TRBV30 | NA
TGTGCCAGCTCACAGGACATCTACAATGAGCAGTTCTTC | CASSQDIYNEQFF | TRBJ2-1 | NA | TRBV18 | NA
TGTGCCAGCAGTAGGACAGGGCACGAGCAGTACTTC | CASSRTGHEQYF | TRBJ2-7 | NA | TRBV28 | TRBD1
TGTGCCTGGAAAGGGACAGGAACTCCTAACTATGGCTACACCTTC | CAWKGTGTPNYGYTF | TRBJ1-2 | few | TRBV30 | TRBD1
TGCGCCAGCAGCTTGGCGGGGGGCTGGGATGAGCAGTTCTTC | CASSLAGGWDEQFF | TRBJ2-1 | NA | TRBV5-1 | NA
TGTGCCAGCGGGACAGCTGGAGATACGCAGTATTTT | CASGTAGDTQYF | TRBJ2-3 | NA | TRBV2 | TRBD1
TGTGCCAGTAGTCGCGGGACAGGTTACAACAATGAGCAGTTCTTC | CASSRGTGYNNEQFF | TRBJ2-1 | NA | TRBV19 | TRBD1
TGTGCCAGCTCACCACCGGGCGTTTACAATGAGCAGTTCTTC | CASSPPGVYNEQFF | TRBJ2-1 | NA | TRBV18 | NA
TGCGCCAGCAGCTGGGGCCAAAGGGGGCAGGCTAATGAAAAACTGTTTTTT | CASSWGQRGQANEKLFF | TRBJ1-4 | NA | TRBV5-1 | TRBD1
TGTGCCAGCTCACCGCCAGCCAACTACGAGCAGTACTTC | CASSPPANYEQYF | TRBJ2-7 | once | TRBV18 | NA
TGTGCCATCAGGTGGGGGGGCCCAGAGACCCAGTACTTC | CAIRWGGPETQYF | TRBJ2-5 | NA | TRBV10-3 | NA
TGTGCCAGCACGCGGGGGGCAGGCACTGAAGCTTTCTTT | CASTRGAGTEAFF | TRBJ1-1 | NA | TRBV7-8 | NA
TGTGCCAGCAGTAGGGGCCCCTATGGCTACACCTTC | CASSRGPYGYTF | TRBJ1-2 | NA | TRBV6-5 | NA
TGTGCCAGCAGCTTAGGATTCGTCTTGGGAGATAACACCATATATTTT | CASSLGFVLGDNTIYF | TRBJ1-3 | NA | TRBV7-9 | NA
TGTGCCAGCAGCCCCTCGCCGGATGGGGGTTCACCCCTCCACTTT | CASSPSPDGGSPLHF | TRBJ1-6 | once | TRBV7-9 | NA
TGCAGCGTTCGGACAGGGGCGACGAACACTGAAGCTTTCTTT | CSVRTGATNTEAFF | TRBJ1-1 | NA | TRBV29-1 | TRBD1